A selection of T cell receptor beta chains follows, all from one sample in a study of identifying expanded T cells in peripheral blood. Clones were read by immunoSEQ multiplex PCR, and TCRdb kept only the in-frame ones, dropping some. The repertoire holds 85,000 to 100,000 clones, with more than 70% as singletons. Sequenced sample: blood. The receptor source for this set is a person aged 18 to 75 in good health. CDR3s include the opening cysteine and the closing phenylalanine or tryptophan. D genes are given only for firm matches. Clone size is stated in some rows and not others, as once, few, many or a class when expanded.

J | D | V | size | length | DNA | CDR3
TRBJ1-5 | . | TRBV27 | . | 13 | TGTGCCAGCAGGGGGGGGGTCGATCAGCCCCAGCATTTT | CASRGGVDQPQHF
TRBJ1-2 | TRBD1 | TRBV10-3 | once | 14 | TGTGCCATCAGGGAGACAGGGGCGGTCTATGGCTACACCTTC | CAIRETGAVYGYTF
TRBJ1-2 | . | TRBV5-4 | . | 15 | TGTGCCAGCAGCCGAATGGGGGGGGATGGCTATGGCTACACCTTC | CASSRMGGDGYGYTF
TRBJ1-1 | TRBD1 | TRBV25-1 | . | 15 | TGTGCCAGCAGTGGGGACCAGGGGGCGCATTCTGAAGCTTTCTTT | CASSGDQGAHSEAFF
TRBJ2-7 | . | TRBV4-1 | . | 14 | TGCGCCAGCAGCCCAGACGGGGCGGTATCAGAGCAGTACTTC | CASSPDGAVSEQYF
TRBJ2-2 | . | TRBV2 | . | 13 | TGTGCCAGCAGTGAAGGTTTACCCGGGGAGCTGTTTTTT | CASSEGLPGELFF
TRBJ2-3 | TRBD1 | TRBV29-1 | . | 14 | TGCAGCGTCGGACAGGCAATCAGTGGAGATACGCAGTATTTT | CSVGQAISGDTQYF
TRBJ2-7 | . | TRBV7-9 | . | 13 | TGTGCCAGCAGCCTCGCCACAGGAGGGGAGCAGTACTTC | CASSLATGGEQYF
TRBJ1-1 | . | TRBV7-9 | . | 13 | TGTGCCAGCAGCTTAGCGGGGAACACTGAAGCTTTCTTT | CASSLAGNTEAFF
TRBJ2-6 | . | TRBV30 | . | 15 | TGTGCCTGGAGTGTACTCCCGTCTGGGGCCAACGTCCTGACTTTC | CAWSVLPSGANVLTF
TRBJ2-7 | TRBD1 | TRBV7-3 | . | 15 | TGTGCCAGCAGCTTAAAGGGCACAGGGGCGAGGGAGCAGTACTTC | CASSLKGTGAREQYF
TRBJ1-4 | . | TRBV5-7 | once | 14 | TGTGCCAGCAGCTTGGAAGGGAATGGTGAAAAACTGTTTTTT | CASSLEGNGEKLFF
TRBJ1-2 | . | TRBV7-9 | . | 13 | TGTGCCAGCAGCTTAGGCGGAGTCTATGGCTACACCTTC | CASSLGGVYGYTF